The clone carrying this T cell receptor (beta chain) was detected a few times. Its cognate antigen is unknown. The record originates from a study of T cells in Graves' hyperthyroidism and ophthalmopathy. Ophthalmopathy in the patients scored at least 3 on Clinical Activity Score and at least 4 on NOSPECS grade, lasting under 3 months. On the basis of clinical symptoms, serum thyroxine and TRAb, thyroid ultrasound and orbital computed tomography, diagnoses were made. Findings and limits, study-wide: Blood also held most thyroid clonotypes expanded beyond 0.001.

Amplification of TCR beta CDR3 regions used RNA as the template. First-round RT-PCR of the TCR CDR3 relied on the HTBI primer set. TCRdb reprocessed the multiplex PCR reads via MiXCR and lists one record per CDR3 protein. The sample carries roughly 250,000 distinct CDR3 sequences, about 20% recorded once. This clonotype was sampled from a man aged 25-45 years with Graves' ophthalmopathy. The sample was blood.

CDR3 coding DNA: TGTGCCTGGAGCAAGGGACAGGCGGCCCACGAGCAGTACTTC. This encodes CAWSKGQAAHEQYF. The V call is TRBV30, the J call TRBJ2-7; 8 bases are a match to TRBD1. CDR1 is GTSNPN and CDR2 is SVGIG in the germline V gene (reference sequence). Unmatched junction bases numbered 9, after V lost 3 bases and J lost 5 bases. The CDR3 loop spans 14 amino acids.